The 30 T cell receptor beta chains reported below all come from one sample, sequenced in a study of T cell changes during pregnancy in multiple sclerosis. Sequenced by immunoSEQ multiplex PCR; TCRdb stores in-frame clones only, minus some. The profile covers some 87,000 clones, with about 92% appearing a single time and about 0.22% taken by the ten largest. The sample here was CD4+ T cells from peripheral blood mononuclear cells, taken before pregnancy. The source is a female donor with multiple sclerosis, enrolled in a pregnancy study.

CDR3 loop: CASTEGGGSYGYTF. CDR3 bases: TGTGCCAGCACCGAAGGGGGGGGCAGCTATGGCTACACCTTC. This chain links TRBV28 with TRBJ1-2; TRBD1 might be the D (6 bases). This CDR3 region has 14 residues. CDR1 is MDHEN and CDR2 is SYDVKM in the germline V gene. Trimming stripped 7 bases from V and 4 bases from J, with 16 bases between.

This clone was seen a few times. The chain carries TRBV6-1 and TRBJ1-5; 8 positions agree with TRBD1. This CDR3 has 13 amino acids. Germline CDR1 reads MNHNS; CDR2 reads SASEGT. The V gene end was trimmed by 8 bases and the J gene end by 3 bases; junction bases not matched to a gene: 3. The CDR3 DNA sequence: TGTGCCAGCGACAGGGGTTACAATCAGCCCCAGCATTTT. Its protein product is CASDRGYNQPQHF.

The rearrangement joins TRBV6-1 to TRBJ1-4; D possibly corresponds to TRBD1 (5 bases). Germline-derived CDR1 and CDR2 are MNHNS and SASEGT. The CDR3 is 17 amino acids. The V end lost 0 bases, the J end lost 0 bases, and 11 bases lay between the germline ends. The CDR3 reads CASSEALGGATNEKLFF. Here the CDR3 DNA reads TGTGCCAGCAGTGAAGCATTAGGAGGGGCAACTAATGAAAAACTGTTTTTT.

In this sample, this clone turned up a few times. V is TRBV6-6 and J is TRBJ1-1; D remains unclear. V was shortened by 3 bases and J by 0 bases, with 5 bases between the two germline ends. Germline values: CDR1 MNHNY, CDR2 SVGAGI (reference sequence). The CDR3 contains 13 residues. The CDR3 is CASSYGMNTEAFF. The DNA for the CDR3 is TGTGCCAGCAGTTATGGCATGAACACTGAAGCTTTCTTT.

The rearrangement joins TRBV12-2 to TRBJ2-3; the D call of TRBD2 is as the table states it, not checked on the DNA. TRBV12-2 is a recognized pseudogene. The CDR3 totals 15 residues. CDR3 sequence reads: CASRFLAGPTDTQYF. The CDR3 DNA sequence: TGTGCAAGTCGCTTTTTAGCGGGGCCCACAGATACGCAGTATTTT.

This chain joins TRBV28 and TRBJ1-4; TRBD1 matches 7 bases. The CDR3 is 14 amino acids. The trim removed 5 bases at V and 8 bases at J, leaving 8 bases unmatched. CDR1 MDHEN and CDR2 SYDVKM come from the germline V gene. In DNA, the CDR3 is TGTGCCAGCAGTCCTCCAGGGGGAGAAGAAAAACTGTTTTTT. It specifies CASSPPGGEEKLFF.

V and J are TRBV27 and TRBJ2-1, with D possibly being TRBD2 (5 bases). The CDR3 has 21 residues. Trimming shortened V by 2 bases and J by 4 bases, and 30 bases separated the two germline ends. Germline loops: CDR1 MNHEY, CDR2 SMNVEV (reference sequence). The CDR3 sequence: CASSLNRRAALRPPAYNEQFF. The CDR3 DNA reads TGTGCCAGCAGTTTAAATAGGCGGGCGGCACTAAGACCCCCGGCTTACAATGAGCAGTTCTTC.

V is TRBV19 and J is TRBJ1-5; a weak D match, TRBD1 (5 bases). The CDR3 length is 15 residues. Germline CDR1 and CDR2: LNHDA and SQIVND (reference sequence). Deletions cut 3 bases from V and 4 bases from J, with 13 bases between. CDR3 nucleotide sequence: TGTGCCAGTAGTATCCCCTTGGGGGGGAATCAGCCCCAGCATTTT. Amino acid sequence: CASSIPLGGNQPQHF.

The chain employs TRBV5-1 and TRBJ2-1; 7 bases are a match to TRBD1. Germline CDR1 is SGHRS and CDR2 is YFSETQ. This CDR3 region has 15 residues. With 3 bases clipped from V and 2 bases from J, the junction kept 5 bases outside the gene matches. The CDR3 nucleotides are TGCGCCAGCAGCTCCACAGGGGCCACCTACAATGAGCAGTTCTTC. This sequence encodes CASSSTGATYNEQFF.

The J gene is TRBJ2-3, the V gene TRBV18; 9 nucleotides match TRBD1. Germline V lookup: CDR1 KGHSH, CDR2 LQKENI. The trim removed 6 bases at V and 1 base at J, leaving 5 bases unmatched. CDR3 length equals 15 residues. Here the CDR3 DNA reads TGTGCCAGCTCCCGCTGGACAGGGGGCACAGATACGCAGTATTTT. Protein: CASSRWTGGTDTQYF.

CDR3 protein: CASSLSGAGNQPQHF. In nucleotides, the CDR3 is TGTGCCAGCAGCTTATCAGGGGCAGGCAATCAGCCCCAGCATTTT. This chain links TRBV7-9 with TRBJ1-5, with a possible D match to TRBD1 (6 bases). This CDR3 region has 15 residues. V was clipped by 2 bases and J by 2 bases, with 10 bases between them. The germline V gene encodes CDR1 SEHNR and CDR2 FQNEAQ (reference sequence).

The chain has TRBV5-1 and TRBJ1-1; no reliable D call. V was pared by 3 bases and J by 1 base, with 10 bases between. Germline CDR1 is SGHRS and CDR2 is YFSETQ. CDR3 length: 14 residues. CDR3 DNA sequence: TGCGCCAGCAGCTGGGCCATACCGAACACTGAAGCTTTCTTT. Translated: CASSWAIPNTEAFF.

V gene TRBV2 combines with J gene TRBJ2-7, with 8 bases identical to TRBD1. The CDR3 loop spans 15 amino acids. With 4 bases clipped from V and 7 bases from J, the junction kept 12 bases outside the gene matches. Germline lookup yields CDR1 SNHLY and CDR2 FYNNEI. This CDR3 reads CASSVRQGWVDEQYF. The CDR3 DNA sequence: TGTGCCAGCAGTGTTCGACAGGGGTGGGTAGATGAGCAGTACTTC.

This chain uses TRBV2 with TRBJ1-5; the match to TRBD1 covers 8 bases. Germline V CDR1 and CDR2: SNHLY, FYNNEI. V trimming: 7 bases; J trimming: 4 bases; junction bases outside the gene matches: 9. CDR3 length equals 15 residues. CDR3 coding DNA: TGTGCCAGCATCCACGGGACAGGAGAAAATCAGCCCCAGCATTTT. It yields the protein CASIHGTGENQPQHF. Supplemented by reference TRBV2 and TRBJ1-5, the full variable domain reads EPEVTQTPSHQVTQMGQEVILRCVPISNHLYFYWYRQILGQKVEFLVSFYNNEISEKSEIFDDQFSVERPDGSNFTLKIRSTKLEDSAMYFCASIHGTGENQPQHFGDGTRLSIL.

The CDR3 DNA follows: TGTGCCAGTAGATCCCAGGTTGGAAACACCATATATTTT. Encoded protein: CASRSQVGNTIYF. The chain uses TRBV19 and TRBJ1-3, with D unresolved. V lost 6 bases to trimming and J lost 3 bases, with 9 bases between them. CDR3 length: 13 amino acids. The germline V gene encodes CDR1 LNHDA and CDR2 SQIVND (reference sequence).

The CDR3 loop is CASSAPRDVYDTQYF. The CDR3 DNA sequence: TGTGCCAGCAGTGCTCCCCGGGATGTTTACGATACGCAGTATTTT. The genes are TRBV28 and TRBJ2-3, with D perhaps matching TRBD2 (5 bases). Per the germline V gene, CDR1 is MDHEN and CDR2 is SYDVKM. This CDR3 is 15 amino acids long. The germline V and J ends were trimmed by 5 bases and 6 bases, with 18 bases remaining between them.

The chain carries TRBV30 and TRBJ1-1; D gene uncertain. V dropped 1 base and J dropped 0 bases, with 9 bases sitting between them. This CDR3 is built from 14 residues. In germline, CDR1 is GTSNPN, CDR2 SVGIG (reference sequence). CDR3 coding DNA: TGTGCCTGGAGTGGAGACTTTGTGAACACTGAAGCTTTCTTT. Protein sequence: CAWSGDFVNTEAFF.

V is TRBV21-1 and J is TRBJ2-7; the tabulated D call, TRBD2, remains unverified against the DNA. TRBV21-1 is a known pseudogene. The CDR3 runs 15 residues. The CDR3 is CASRETSGRVDEQYF. The CDR3 nucleotides read TGTGCCAGCAGGGAGACTAGCGGGAGGGTGGACGAGCAGTACTTC.

The V and J genes are TRBV4-1 and TRBJ2-1, with TRBD1 as a possible D gene (5 bases). Germline V gene sequence: CDR1 MGHRA, CDR2 YSYEKL. Trimming removed 0 bases at V and 8 bases at J, with 17 bases between. The CDR3 totals 16 residues. CDR3 DNA: TGCGCCAGCAGCCAAGAAGGGGCAGGTGTGATCGATGAGCAGTTCTTC. Its protein is CASSQEGAGVIDEQFF.

This chain uses TRBV7-3 with TRBJ2-1; TRBD2 aligns across 9 bases. Trimming cost V 3 bases and J 6 bases; bases outside gene matches: 0. The V gene's germline CDR1 is SGHTA and CDR2 FQGTGA. The CDR3 spans 13 residues. Here the CDR3 reads CASSLGLANEQFF. The CDR3 DNA sequence: TGTGCCAGCAGCTTGGGACTAGCCAATGAGCAGTTCTTC.

The chain links TRBV30 to TRBJ1-2; D call uncertain. Trimming left V 8 bases short and J 9 bases short, with 19 bases between. The CDR3 runs to 12 residues. Germline CDR1 is GTSNPN and CDR2 is SVGIG (reference sequence). CDR3 coding DNA: TGTGCCCAGCCGGGGAATGGGTATAGCTACACCTTC. Translating gives CAQPGNGYSYTF. The full variable domain, rest sourced from reference TRBV30 and TRBJ1-2, is SQTIHQWPATLVQPVGSPLSLECTVEGTSNPNLYWYRQAAGRGLQLLFYSVGIGQISSEVPQNLSASRPQDRQFILSSKKLLLSDSGFYLCAQPGNGYSYTFGSGTRLTVV.

V is TRBV7-9 and J is TRBJ2-1; weak D call: TRBD2 (6 bases). This CDR3 is 17 amino acids long. The ends were cut back, 5 bases at V and 2 bases at J, with 19 bases in the middle. Germline V gene sequence: CDR1 SEHNR, CDR2 FQNEAQ (reference sequence). CDR3 nucleotide sequence: TGTGCCAGCAGCCGTAGACCGGGACTTGGGCCCTACAATGAGCAGTTCTTC. Its protein is CASSRRPGLGPYNEQFF.

V usage is TRBV5-1 and J usage is TRBJ2-1; a possible D gene is TRBD2 (6 bases). V was trimmed by 0 bases and J by 6 bases, leaving 13 bases between them. The CDR3 runs 15 residues. From germline, CDR1 is SGHRS and CDR2 YFSETQ. CDR3 loop: CASSLGAGRRNEQFF. The DNA for the CDR3 is TGCGCCAGCAGCTTGGGAGCGGGCCGACGCAATGAGCAGTTCTTC.

This chain links TRBV7-3 with TRBJ2-3; D ambiguous. The CDR3 extends over 13 amino acids. V lost 1 base, J lost 2 bases, and 4 bases lay in between. Germline CDR1 reads SGHTA; CDR2 reads FQGTGA. The CDR3 protein is CASSLSATDTQYF. CDR3 DNA: TGTGCCAGCAGCTTAAGCGCCACAGATACGCAGTATTTT.

V and J are TRBV7-2 and TRBJ2-2; tentative D call: TRBD1 (5 bases). This CDR3 is built from 15 residues. Trimming removed 4 bases at V and 1 base at J, with 10 bases between. The V gene's germline CDR1 is SGHTA and CDR2 FQGNSA. The CDR3 nucleotides read TGTGCCAGCAGCTCTAGGGGCCAGAACACCGGGGAGCTGTTTTTT. Translating gives CASSSRGQNTGELFF. The complete variable domain, with remaining parts taken from reference TRBV7-2 and TRBJ2-2, reads GAGVSQSPSNKVTEKGKDVELRCDPISGHTALYWYRQSLGQGLEFLIYFQGNSAPDKSGLPSDRFSAERTGGSVSTLTIQRTQQEDSAVYLCASSSRGQNTGELFFGEGSRLTVL.

V usage is TRBV5-1 and J usage is TRBJ2-1, with 14 bases matching TRBD2. Germline CDR1 reads SGHRS; CDR2 reads YFSETQ. J was trimmed by 9 bases and V by 4 bases; bases with no gene match: 9. There are 16 residues in the CDR3. The CDR3 DNA reads as TGCGCCAGCAGCGTGGGACTAGCGGGAGTTTTTAGTGAGCAGTTCTTC. Translated, it gives CASSVGLAGVFSEQFF.

The chain employs TRBV30 and TRBJ1-5; TRBD1 matches 9 bases. This CDR3 region has 14 residues. The germline V gene has CDR1 GTSNPN and CDR2 SVGIG (reference sequence). The V segment lost 5 bases and the J segment 4 bases; nucleotides outside the gene matches: 6. As DNA, the CDR3 is TGTGCCTGGGATGGAGGACAGGGGAATCAGCCCCAGCATTTT. Translating gives CAWDGGQGNQPQHF.

This chain connects TRBV5-4 to TRBJ1-1; 10 bases are a match to TRBD1. V shed 4 bases and J 0 bases; nucleotides not matched to a gene: 6. The CDR3 totals 16 residues. The germline gives CDR1 SGHNT, CDR2 YYREEE (reference sequence). CDR3 DNA: TGTGCCAGCAGCCCTGGACAGGGGGGAATGAACACTGAAGCTTTCTTT. This sequence encodes CASSPGQGGMNTEAFF. The full variable domain, in which reference TRBV5-4 and TRBJ1-1 provide the parts outside the CDR3, is ETGVTQSPTHLIKTRGQQVTLRCSSQSGHNTVSWYQQALGQGPQFIFQYYREEENGRGNFPPRFSGLQFPNYSSELNVNALELDDSALYLCASSPGQGGMNTEAFFGQGTRLTVV.

The rearrangement uses TRBV7-9 and TRBJ2-2; 10 nucleotides match TRBD1. Germline V gene data show CDR1 as SEHNR and CDR2 as FQNEAQ (reference sequence). This CDR3 has 16 residues. The junction had 10 bases not matched to a gene; V was cut back by 7 bases and J by 5 bases. The CDR3 nucleotides read TGTGCCAGCACCTTCCTCGGGACAGGGGTAACCGGGGAGCTGTTTTTT. It codes for CASTFLGTGVTGELFF.

The J gene is TRBJ1-2, the V gene TRBV7-9, with D possibly TRBD1 on 6 matching bases. The CDR3 is made up of 13 amino acids. Trimming shortened V by 5 bases and J by 6 bases, and 13 bases separated the two germline ends. Germline loops: CDR1 SEHNR, CDR2 FQNEAQ (reference sequence). The CDR3 loop reads CASSPNRVHGYTF. In DNA form, the CDR3 reads TGTGCCAGCAGCCCCAACAGGGTACATGGCTACACCTTC.